These T cell receptor beta chains were read from a single sample in a study of T cells in Graves' hyperthyroidism and ophthalmopathy. TCRdb reprocessed the multiplex PCR reads with MiXCR, giving one entry per CDR3 protein. The sample carries 550,000 to 800,000 distinct CDR3 sequences, about a sixth recorded once. Input material: blood. These receptors came from a man aged 18 to 29 with Graves' hyperthyroidism. Each CDR3 is given with its conserved first and last residue. D genes are given only for firm matches. Part of the rows lack a size; the others show once, few, many or a class for expanded clones.

>-|TRBV2|many|TRBJ2-3
CASLHRASTDTQYF
TGTGCCAGCCTACACAGGGCTAGCACAGATACGCAGTATTTT
>-|TRBV4-1|-|TRBJ2-7
CASSQAGYDEQYF
TGCGCCAGCAGCCAAGCGGGTTACGACGAGCAGTACTTC
>TRBD2|TRBV29-1|many|TRBJ2-7
CSVEGLAGSSYEQYF
TGCAGCGTTGAAGGGCTAGCGGGAAGCTCCTACGAGCAGTACTTC
>TRBD2|TRBV7-2|many|TRBJ2-3
CASSWDPGSGRKTDTQYF
TGTGCCAGCAGCTGGGACCCGGGTAGCGGGAGAAAAACAGATACGCAGTATTTT
>TRBD2|TRBV18|-|TRBJ2-7
CASSHGAGGNYEQYF
TGTGCCAGCTCTCACGGGGCGGGAGGAAACTACGAGCAGTACTTC
>-|TRBV19|few|TRBJ2-4
CASSRQGTTPNIQYF
TGTGCCAGTAGTCGCCAAGGGACAACCCCAAACATTCAGTACTTC
>-|TRBV30|many|TRBJ1-1
CAWTLERNTEAFF
TGTGCCTGGACGTTGGAGAGGAACACTGAAGCTTTCTTT
>-|TRBV7-2|-|TRBJ1-5
CASSLMDGNQPQHF
TGTGCCAGCAGCTTGATGGACGGCAATCAGCCCCAGCATTTT
>-|TRBV11-1|many|TRBJ1-1
CASSPDGGGEAFF
TGTGCCAGCAGCCCCGATGGGGGGGGAGAAGCTTTCTTT
>-|TRBV30|many|TRBJ1-4
CAWRPTATNEKLFF
TGTGCCTGGAGGCCCACGGCAACTAATGAAAAACTGTTTTTT
>-|TRBV12-3/TRBV12-4|many|TRBJ2-7
CASSLSVPYEQYF
TGTGCCAGCAGTTTAAGCGTACCCTACGAGCAGTACTTC
>-|TRBV3-1|many|TRBJ1-1
CASSSVRSTEAFF
TGTGCCAGCAGCTCAGTTAGGAGCACTGAAGCTTTCTTT
>TRBD2|TRBV4-2|few|TRBJ2-3
CASSQDGAGDPTDTQYF
TGTGCCAGCAGCCAAGATGGCGCGGGAGACCCCACAGATACGCAGTATTTT
>-|TRBV6-1|many|TRBJ2-7
CASSERHPSYEQYF
TGTGCCAGCAGTGAAAGACACCCCTCCTACGAGCAGTACTTC
>-|TRBV2|many|TRBJ2-3
CASIIRTVTDTQYF
TGTGCCAGCATTATTAGGACAGTCACAGATACGCAGTATTTT
>-|TRBV29-1|-|TRBJ1-3
CSVEGGVFGNTIYF
TGCAGCGTTGAAGGTGGGGTGTTTGGAAACACCATATATTTT
>TRBD1|TRBV18|many|TRBJ1-1
CASSQAGGRTEAFF
TGTGCCAGCTCCCAAGCAGGGGGTAGAACTGAAGCTTTCTTT
>TRBD1|TRBV20-1|-|TRBJ1-5
CSAPLDRASNQPQHF
TGCAGTGCCCCTTTGGACAGGGCGAGCAATCAGCCCCAGCATTTT
>TRBD1|TRBV18|-|TRBJ1-1
CASSLTGRGNTEAFF
TGTGCCAGCTCACTGACAGGGAGGGGGAACACTGAAGCTTTCTTT
>TRBD2|TRBV29-1|many|TRBJ2-3
CSVRGTSGKVDTQYF
TGCAGCGTGAGGGGGACTAGCGGGAAGGTAGATACGCAGTATTTT
>-|TRBV6-2/TRBV6-3|-|TRBJ2-4
CAGFDRAKNIQYF
TGTGCCGGATTCGACAGAGCCAAAAACATTCAGTACTTC
>-|TRBV10-3|many|TRBJ1-2
CAISRDNRIGGYTF
TGTGCCATCAGCCGGGACAACCGAATCGGCGGCTACACCTTC
>TRBD1|TRBV27|many|TRBJ2-7
CASRLGQGPYEQYF
TGTGCCAGCAGGCTGGGACAGGGTCCCTACGAGCAGTACTTC
>-|TRBV7-6|-|TRBJ2-7
CASSSTGLGASSYEQYF
TGTGCCAGCAGCTCTACGGGACTCGGTGCGAGCTCCTACGAGCAGTACTTC
>-|TRBV20-1|-|TRBJ2-7
CSAKRTGEQYF
TGCAGTGCAAAAAGGACCGGCGAGCAGTACTTC
>-|TRBV11-2|-|TRBJ2-5
CASSPPVRDQYF
TGTGCCAGCAGCCCCCCTGTAAGGGACCAGTACTTC
>-|TRBV2|many|TRBJ1-5
CASSDLRNQPQHF
TGTGCCAGCAGTGACTTACGGAATCAGCCCCAGCATTTT
>TRBD2|TRBV7-8|-|TRBJ2-4
CASSSSGRFAGAKNIQYF
TGTGCCAGCAGCTCTAGCGGGAGGTTTGCGGGGGCCAAAAACATTCAGTACTTC
>-|TRBV30|few|TRBJ1-1
CACSGGLGNTEAFF
TGTGCCTGTTCGGGAGGCCTAGGTAACACTGAAGCTTTCTTT
>TRBD2|TRBV12-3/TRBV12-4|few|TRBJ2-7
CASSSLAGVWDEQYF
TGTGCCAGCAGTTCGTTAGCGGGAGTATGGGACGAGCAGTACTTC
>-|TRBV2|few|TRBJ1-1
CASSKVRTNTEAFF
TGTGCCAGCAGCAAGGTCAGGACGAACACTGAAGCTTTCTTT
>-|TRBV6-1|many|TRBJ1-2
CASSIGGDYGYTF
TGTGCCAGCAGTATCGGGGGAGACTATGGCTACACCTTC
>-|TRBV24-1|many|TRBJ2-7
CATSDHRQNEQYF
TGTGCCACCAGTGATCACCGACAGAACGAGCAGTACTTC
>-|TRBV20-1|-|TRBJ1-3
CSASYSGNTIYF
TGCAGTGCTTCCTACTCTGGAAACACCATATATTTT
>-|TRBV28|many|TRBJ1-5
CASSLPGSGNQPQHF
TGTGCCAGCAGTTTACCGGGGTCAGGCAATCAGCCCCAGCATTTT
>TRBD1|TRBV28|many|TRBJ2-3
CASSRTGLRTDTQYF
TGTGCCAGCAGTAGGACAGGGTTGCGCACAGATACGCAGTATTTT
>-|TRBV20-1|-|TRBJ2-1
CSARGDPSYNEQFF
TGCAGTGCTAGAGGGGACCCCTCCTACAATGAGCAGTTCTTC
>-|TRBV24-1|-|TRBJ2-7
CATSDRKSYEQYF
TGTGCCACCAGCGACAGGAAGTCCTACGAGCAGTACTTC
>-|TRBV28|few|TRBJ1-5
CASSSIRRPISQPQHF
TGTGCCAGCAGTTCGATCCGACGGCCCATCAGTCAGCCCCAGCATTTT
>TRBD1|TRBV28|many|TRBJ2-5
CASSPLRTGGGETQYF
TGTGCCAGCAGTCCTCTGAGGACAGGGGGCGGAGAGACCCAGTACTTC
>-|TRBV6-2/TRBV6-3|-|TRBJ2-3
CASRQKTTDTQYF
TGTGCCAGCCGACAGAAAACCACAGATACGCAGTATTTT
>TRBD1|TRBV19|many|TRBJ1-1
CASSIGTGWTEAFF
TGTGCCAGTAGTATAGGGACAGGGTGGACTGAAGCTTTCTTT
>-|TRBV29-1|few|TRBJ1-2
CSVIRINYDYTF
TGCAGCGTCATCAGAATTAACTATGACTACACCTTC
>-|TRBV28|many|TRBJ2-7
CASNDPGQGSEQYF
TGTGCCAGCAATGACCCTGGGCAGGGAAGCGAGCAGTACTTC
>TRBD1|TRBV27|many|TRBJ1-1
CASSYRGIKNTEAFF
TGTGCCAGCAGTTACAGGGGGATAAAGAACACTGAAGCTTTCTTT
>-|TRBV2|few|TRBJ1-6
CATAGNSPLHF
TGTGCCACCGCAGGGAATTCACCCCTCCACTTT
>-|TRBV27|many|TRBJ2-3
CASSLSAPDTQYF
TGTGCCAGCAGTTTGTCGGCGCCAGATACGCAGTATTTT
>TRBD1|TRBV20-1|many|TRBJ2-2
CSARKGDRGENTGELFF
TGCAGTGCTAGAAAGGGGGACAGGGGCGAGAACACCGGGGAGCTGTTTTTT
>TRBD2|TRBV5-1|-|TRBJ2-5
CASSPLAGLASRETQYF
TGCGCCAGCAGCCCCTTGGCTGGACTAGCATCCAGGGAGACCCAGTACTTC
>TRBD2|TRBV29-1|many|TRBJ2-2
CSATGQPGLALGPNTGELFF
TGCAGCGCTACGGGACAGCCGGGACTAGCGCTTGGACCGAACACCGGGGAGCTGTTTTTT
>TRBD2|TRBV27|-|TRBJ2-1
CASSLWGGSYNEQFF
TGTGCCAGCAGTTTATGGGGGGGCTCCTACAATGAGCAGTTCTTC
>-|TRBV28|many|TRBJ2-3
CASSAGQFSTDTQYF
TGTGCCAGCAGTGCGGGACAGTTTAGCACAGATACGCAGTATTTT
>-|TRBV11-2|many|TRBJ2-5
CASSVGAGTIEETQYF
TGTGCCAGCAGCGTAGGGGCCGGGACGATCGAAGAGACCCAGTACTTC
>-|TRBV28|many|TRBJ2-7
CARPWAGTSHEQYF
TGTGCCAGACCCTGGGCGGGAACTTCCCACGAGCAGTACTTC